Listed below are T cell receptor beta chains from one sample, sequenced in a study of shared clonotypes between healthy human individuals. The assay was immunoSEQ multiplex PCR, and TCRdb's table has in-frame clones only and misses some. The sample includes about 750,000 clones, about 92% of them seen just once. The sequenced sample was naive CD8+ T cells sorted from blood. Source of these receptors: a man aged 30 to 45 in good health. CDR3s include the opening cysteine and the closing phenylalanine or tryptophan. The order of the fields is V gene, J gene, D gene, clone size, CDR3 length, CDR3 protein, CDR3 DNA. A D gene is named only where the DNA matches it firmly. Expanded clones get a size class; other rows say once, few or many, or leave the size out.

V gene: TRBV7-9; J gene: TRBJ2-2; D gene: TRBD2; clone size: .; CDR3 length: 16; CDR3 protein: CASSPRLAGDTGELFF; CDR3 DNA: TGTGCCAGCAGCCCTCGACTAGCGGGAGACACCGGGGAGCTGTTTTTT
V gene: TRBV27; J gene: TRBJ1-5; D gene: .; clone size: .; CDR3 length: 18; CDR3 protein: CASSPRDADPYSNQPQHF; CDR3 DNA: TGTGCCAGCAGCCCTAGGGACGCAGACCCTTATAGCAATCAGCCCCAGCATTTT
V gene: TRBV6-1; J gene: TRBJ2-5; D gene: .; clone size: once; CDR3 length: 17; CDR3 protein: CASSEDSYPGSQETQYF; CDR3 DNA: TGTGCCAGCAGTGAAGATAGTTACCCGGGATCACAAGAGACCCAGTACTTC
V gene: TRBV28; J gene: TRBJ1-5; D gene: TRBD1; clone size: .; CDR3 length: 18; CDR3 protein: CASSLSPIDRESNQPQHF; CDR3 DNA: TGTGCCAGCAGTTTATCCCCAATCGACAGGGAGAGCAATCAGCCCCAGCATTTT
V gene: TRBV27; J gene: TRBJ2-7; D gene: TRBD1; clone size: .; CDR3 length: 13; CDR3 protein: CASSLRQGHEQYF; CDR3 DNA: TGTGCCAGCAGTTTAAGACAGGGCCACGAGCAGTACTTC
V gene: TRBV29-1; J gene: TRBJ2-1; D gene: .; clone size: once; CDR3 length: 14; CDR3 protein: CSVEGARSYNEQFF; CDR3 DNA: TGCAGCGTTGAGGGAGCGAGATCTTACAATGAGCAGTTCTTC
V gene: TRBV6-5; J gene: TRBJ1-2; D gene: .; clone size: .; CDR3 length: 16; CDR3 protein: CASSYSLEGGNYGYTF; CDR3 DNA: TGTGCCAGCAGTTACTCTCTAGAGGGGGGGAACTATGGCTACACCTTC
V gene: TRBV9; J gene: TRBJ2-3; D gene: .; clone size: .; CDR3 length: 16; CDR3 protein: CASSAYGGSSTDTQYF; CDR3 DNA: TGTGCCAGCAGCGCCTACGGGGGATCTAGCACAGATACGCAGTATTTT
V gene: TRBV9; J gene: TRBJ1-1; D gene: TRBD1; clone size: .; CDR3 length: 16; CDR3 protein: CASSVGDRRLNTEAFF; CDR3 DNA: TGTGCCAGCAGCGTAGGGGACAGGAGATTGAACACTGAAGCTTTCTTT
V gene: TRBV19; J gene: TRBJ1-1; D gene: .; clone size: .; CDR3 length: 14; CDR3 protein: CASSFGGDFTEAFF; CDR3 DNA: TGTGCCAGTAGTTTTGGCGGTGACTTCACTGAAGCTTTCTTT
V gene: TRBV19; J gene: TRBJ2-1; D gene: .; clone size: once; CDR3 length: 14; CDR3 protein: CASSAGARYNEQFF; CDR3 DNA: TGTGCCAGTAGTGCCGGGGCGCGGTACAATGAGCAGTTCTTC
V gene: TRBV7-9; J gene: TRBJ1-1; D gene: .; clone size: few; CDR3 length: 11; CDR3 protein: CASPVNTEAFF; CDR3 DNA: TGTGCCAGCCCCGTGAACACTGAAGCTTTCTTT
V gene: TRBV7-2; J gene: TRBJ2-7; D gene: .; clone size: once; CDR3 length: 10; CDR3 protein: CATLSGEQYF; CDR3 DNA: TGTGCCACCCTATCCGGCGAGCAGTACTTC
V gene: TRBV4-3; J gene: TRBJ2-3; D gene: .; clone size: .; CDR3 length: 17; CDR3 protein: CASSQDSDGIAGDTQYF; CDR3 DNA: TGCGCCAGCAGCCAAGACTCCGACGGGATCGCAGGAGATACGCAGTATTTT
V gene: TRBV10-1; J gene: TRBJ2-3; D gene: .; clone size: once; CDR3 length: 18; CDR3 protein: CASSESGNTLSSTDTQYF; CDR3 DNA: TGCGCCAGCAGTGAGTCGGGAAACACATTGTCTAGCACAGATACGCAGTATTTT
V gene: TRBV11-3; J gene: TRBJ2-3; D gene: .; clone size: .; CDR3 length: 10; CDR3 protein: CASSGDTQYF; CDR3 DNA: TGTGCCAGCAGCGGGGATACGCAGTATTTT
V gene: TRBV7-9; J gene: TRBJ2-7; D gene: .; clone size: few; CDR3 length: 14; CDR3 protein: CASRSAAGTYEQYF; CDR3 DNA: TGTGCCAGCCGTTCCGCGGCTGGGACCTACGAGCAGTACTTC
V gene: TRBV14; J gene: TRBJ2-1; D gene: .; clone size: .; CDR3 length: 11; CDR3 protein: CASRLGREQFF; CDR3 DNA: TGTGCCAGCCGTCTAGGGCGCGAGCAGTTCTTC
V gene: TRBV7-9; J gene: TRBJ2-7; D gene: .; clone size: .; CDR3 length: 15; CDR3 protein: CASSSPGLANYEQYF; CDR3 DNA: TGTGCCAGCAGCTCCCCAGGGCTAGCCAATTACGAGCAGTACTTC
V gene: TRBV18; J gene: TRBJ2-1; D gene: .; clone size: .; CDR3 length: 15; CDR3 protein: CASSPLRSSYNEQFF; CDR3 DNA: TGTGCCAGCTCACCACTGAGGAGCTCCTACAATGAGCAGTTCTTC
V gene: TRBV11-2; J gene: TRBJ2-7; D gene: .; clone size: few; CDR3 length: 12; CDR3 protein: CASSLESYEQYF; CDR3 DNA: TGTGCCAGCAGCTTAGAATCTTACGAGCAGTACTTC
V gene: TRBV6-5; J gene: TRBJ2-3; D gene: .; clone size: .; CDR3 length: 14; CDR3 protein: CASSYGQGLGTQYF; CDR3 DNA: TGTGCCAGCAGTTACGGCCAGGGGCTGGGTACGCAGTATTTT
V gene: TRBV14; J gene: TRBJ2-7; D gene: .; clone size: .; CDR3 length: 13; CDR3 protein: CASSQLTSSEQYF; CDR3 DNA: TGTGCCAGCAGCCAATTGACCTCCTCCGAGCAGTACTTC
V gene: TRBV6-6; J gene: TRBJ2-1; D gene: .; clone size: .; CDR3 length: 10; CDR3 protein: CASRGNEQFF; CDR3 DNA: TGTGCCAGCCGGGGTAATGAGCAGTTCTTC
V gene: TRBV2; J gene: TRBJ2-7; D gene: TRBD2; clone size: .; CDR3 length: 15; CDR3 protein: CASRIYGGNSYEQYF; CDR3 DNA: TGTGCCAGCAGGATTTACGGGGGGAACTCCTACGAGCAGTACTTC
V gene: TRBV10-3; J gene: TRBJ2-2; D gene: .; clone size: .; CDR3 length: 15; CDR3 protein: CAIAGRRLDTGELFF; CDR3 DNA: TGTGCCATCGCCGGGCGGCGGTTGGACACCGGGGAGCTGTTTTTT
V gene: TRBV7-9; J gene: TRBJ2-7; D gene: .; clone size: .; CDR3 length: 15; CDR3 protein: CASSYTARSSYEQYF; CDR3 DNA: TGTGCCAGCAGCTACACAGCGAGGAGCTCCTACGAGCAGTACTTC
V gene: TRBV2; J gene: TRBJ2-3; D gene: .; clone size: .; CDR3 length: 10; CDR3 protein: CASYTDTQYF; CDR3 DNA: TGTGCCAGTTATACAGATACGCAGTATTTT